A single sample gave rise to the 22 T cell receptor beta chains below, sequenced in a study of T cell responses to AZD1222 COVID-19 vaccine. Assay: immunoSEQ multiplex PCR; the TCRdb copy retains only in-frame clones and omits some. Among some 120,000 clones listed, roughly 91% were seen once. Here the sequenced sample was peripheral blood, taken on day 0 of AZD1222 vaccination. The source is an adult in good health.

The chain employs TRBV6-6 and TRBJ2-5; 14 nucleotides agree with TRBD2. Germline values: CDR1 MNHNY, CDR2 SVGAGI (reference sequence). The CDR3 covers 16 residues. The trim removed 4 bases at V and 5 bases at J, leaving 6 bases unmatched. CDR3 nucleotide sequence: TGTGCCAGCAGTTTGGGACTAGCGGGAGCTGGGGAGACCCAGTACTTC. Its translation: CASSLGLAGAGETQYF.

This clone was observed a handful of times. The V gene is TRBV7-9, the J gene TRBJ1-5; D unresolved. V gave up 2 bases and J gave up 4 bases, with 6 bases separating them. CDR3 length equals 13 residues. Germline V gene data show CDR1 as SEHNR and CDR2 as FQNEAQ (reference sequence). The CDR3 sequence is CASSLSRNQPQHF. Written as DNA, the CDR3 is TGTGCCAGCAGCTTAAGCCGTAATCAGCCCCAGCATTTT.

The CDR3: CASSEGQETQYF. The CDR3, as DNA: TGTGCCAGTTCGGAGGGCCAAGAGACCCAGTACTTC. The chain employs TRBV6-6 and TRBJ2-5, with TRBD2 as a possible D gene (6 bases). Germline lookup yields CDR1 MNHNY and CDR2 SVGAGI (reference sequence). The CDR3 covers 12 residues. The V end lost 9 bases, the J end lost 1 base, and 9 bases lay between the germline ends.

This chain connects TRBV20-1 to TRBJ1-2; D is unresolved. CDR3 length: 11 amino acids. The V end lost 2 bases, the J end lost 8 bases, and 9 bases lay between the germline ends. CDR1 DFQATT and CDR2 SNEGSKA come from the germline V gene (reference sequence). The chain's CDR3 is CSARTLGGYTF. The CDR3 DNA follows: TGCAGTGCTAGAACCCTGGGGGGCTACACCTTC.

The chain couples TRBV4-1 to TRBJ1-3; D is unresolved. Per the germline V gene, CDR1 is MGHRA and CDR2 is YSYEKL. There are 15 residues in the CDR3. V was trimmed by 0 bases and J by 0 bases, leaving 6 bases between them. The CDR3 bases are TGCGCCAGCAGCCAAGACACCAGCTCTGGAAACACCATATATTTT. It is translated as CASSQDTSSGNTIYF.

V gene TRBV29-1 combines with J gene TRBJ1-3, with 11 positions matching TRBD1. The CDR3 consists of 13 residues. With V trimmed by 7 bases and J by 6 bases, 5 bases remained unmatched. The germline V gene has CDR1 SQVTM and CDR2 ANQGSEA. CDR3 region: CSASGQGVNTIYF. The DNA for the CDR3 is TGCAGCGCGTCGGGACAGGGGGTAAACACCATATATTTT.

V usage is TRBV2 and J usage is TRBJ1-5; no firm D call. Germline V CDR1 and CDR2: SNHLY, FYNNEI. CDR3 length: 13 residues. The V gene lost 2 bases and the J gene lost 4 bases, with 6 bases spanning the gap. The CDR3 region has the DNA TGTGCCAGCAGTGAACTAGGGAATCAGCCCCAGCATTTT. Its translation: CASSELGNQPQHF.

V usage is TRBV18 and J usage is TRBJ1-2; D might be TRBD1 (5 bases). The CDR3 loop spans 15 amino acids. V gave up 3 bases and J gave up 0 bases, with 11 bases separating them. The germline V gene has CDR1 KGHSH and CDR2 LQKENI. The CDR3 DNA reads as TGTGCCAGCTCACCCACGACAGCCGCTAACTATGGCTACACCTTC. Its translation: CASSPTTAANYGYTF.

This clone has only a few counts. The chain has TRBV25-1 and TRBJ2-7; 9 positions agree with TRBD1. Germline V gene lookup returns CDR1 MGHDK and CDR2 SYGVNS. The CDR3 has 16 residues. Germline trimming cut 5 bases from V and 0 bases from J; bases unmatched to any gene: 8. As DNA, the CDR3 is TGTGCCAGCAGTCCCCTAGGGACAGGGCCCTCCTACGAGCAGTACTTC. This translates into CASSPLGTGPSYEQYF.

The chain links TRBV12-3 or TRBV12-4 to TRBJ1-5, with a tentative D call TRBD1 (5 bases). The CDR3 loop spans 13 amino acids. Trimming pared 6 bases from V and 7 bases from J, leaving 13 bases between. The CDR3 sequence is CASSLLGAQPQHF. The CDR3 bases are TGTGCCAGCAGCCTCCTTGGGGCACAGCCCCAGCATTTT.

The chain carries TRBV10-1 and TRBJ2-7, with unresolved D. Germline V gives CDR1 WNHNN, CDR2 SYGVQD (reference sequence). This CDR3 has 9 amino acids. V dropped 10 bases and J dropped 3 bases, with 4 bases sitting between them. The CDR3 coding sequence is TGCGCCATAAGCTACGAGCAGTACTTC. Encoded protein: CAISYEQYF.

The chain combines TRBV29-1 with TRBJ1-5; a weak D match, TRBD1 (5 bases). Germline lookup yields CDR1 SQVTM and CDR2 ANQGSEA. V was pared by 4 bases and J by 2 bases, with 6 bases between. The CDR3 runs 12 residues. The CDR3 is CSVGGGNQPQHF. In nucleotides, the CDR3 is TGCAGCGTTGGAGGGGGCAATCAGCCCCAGCATTTT.

The gene calls are TRBV7-2 and TRBJ1-2; D is ambiguous. CDR1 SGHTA and CDR2 FQGNSA come from the germline V gene. The CDR3 totals 14 residues. Trimming stripped 1 base from V and 2 bases from J, with 8 bases between. CDR3 loop: CASSLGNSNYGYTF. The CDR3, as DNA: TGTGCCAGCAGCTTAGGTAACAGCAACTATGGCTACACCTTC.

This chain joins TRBV11-2 and TRBJ2-5; D remains unclear. Trimming stripped 1 base from V and 6 bases from J, with 6 bases between. The CDR3 is made up of 12 amino acids. The germline CDR1 and CDR2 sequences are SGHAT and FQNNGV. CDR3: CASSLGQKTQYF. The CDR3 DNA is TGTGCCAGCAGCTTAGGTCAAAAGACCCAGTACTTC.

The chain employs TRBV29-1 and TRBJ2-7, with 9 nucleotides matching TRBD2. The J segment lost 6 bases and the V segment lost 6 bases, leaving 12 bases of the junction unmatched. Germline CDR1 is SQVTM and CDR2 is ANQGSEA. The length of the CDR3 is 14 residues. CDR3 in DNA: TGCAGCGTCCACTGGGGTAGCGGGAGCCCCGAGCAGTACTTC. It specifies CSVHWGSGSPEQYF.

This chain uses TRBV18 with TRBJ1-1; D is ambiguous. Trimming shortened V by 2 bases and J by 4 bases, and 5 bases separated the two germline ends. Germline CDR1 and CDR2: KGHSH and LQKENI. This CDR3 has 12 residues. CDR3 nucleotide sequence: TGTGCCAGCTCACCAGGGTTCACTGAAGCTTTCTTT. Protein sequence: CASSPGFTEAFF.

The chain employs TRBV15 and TRBJ2-7; 11 bases are a match to TRBD1. V was pared by 4 bases and J by 0 bases, with 14 bases of the junction left unmatched. The CDR3 runs 19 residues. CDR1 is LNHNV, CDR2 YYDKDF, per germline (reference sequence). Here the CDR3 reads CATSTERGGGTGGSYEQYF. The CDR3 nucleotides read TGTGCCACCAGCACCGAGAGGGGTGGAGGGACAGGGGGCTCCTACGAGCAGTACTTC.

The CDR3 DNA is TGTGCCAGCAGGGGGACAGGGGTTAGGGGCAATCAGCCCCAGCATTTT. It codes for CASRGTGVRGNQPQHF. The J gene is TRBJ1-5, the V gene TRBV27; 10 nucleotides agree with TRBD1. This CDR3 is built from 16 residues. Trimming took 6 bases from V and 2 from J; bases not matched to a gene: 7. Germline loops: CDR1 MNHEY, CDR2 SMNVEV (reference sequence).

V usage is TRBV7-9 and J usage is TRBJ2-2; perhaps TRBD2 as D (5 bases). V lost 1 base and J 3 bases, leaving 12 bases between the germline ends. CDR3 length equals 16 residues. Germline V CDR1 and CDR2: SEHNR, FQNEAQ (reference sequence). This chain's CDR3 is CASSLVRGSDTGELFF. Here the CDR3 DNA reads TGTGCCAGCAGCTTAGTCCGGGGTTCGGACACCGGGGAGCTGTTTTTT.

CDR3 coding DNA: TGTGCCAGCAGTCGGGGGACTAGCGGGAGGAATGAGCAGTTCTTC. This gives the protein CASSRGTSGRNEQFF. The J gene is TRBJ2-1, the V gene TRBV27, with 15 bases identical to TRBD2. Germline V CDR1 and CDR2: MNHEY, SMNVEV (reference sequence). J lost 7 bases, V lost 5 bases, and 3 bases had no gene match. This CDR3 has 15 residues.

This chain uses TRBV3-1 (or the pseudogene TRBV3-2) with TRBJ1-2; the D gene is possibly TRBD1 (5 bases). Germline V gene data show CDR1 as LGHDT and CDR2 as YNNKEL (reference sequence). This CDR3 is 14 amino acids long. Trimming removed 1 base from V and 8 bases from J, with 14 bases in between. The CDR3 DNA follows: TGTGCCAGCAGCCAAGTAGGCAGGGAGAACGGCTACACCTTC. Protein sequence: CASSQVGRENGYTF.

V and J are TRBV7-2 and TRBJ2-7; 7 bases are shared with TRBD2. Looked up from germline, CDR1 is SGHTA and CDR2 is FQGNSA. Trimming took 4 bases from V and 5 from J; bases not matched to a gene: 8. The CDR3 runs 14 residues. The CDR3 here is CASSSSTSLHEQYF. The CDR3, as DNA: TGTGCCAGCAGCTCCTCGACTAGCCTCCACGAGCAGTACTTC.